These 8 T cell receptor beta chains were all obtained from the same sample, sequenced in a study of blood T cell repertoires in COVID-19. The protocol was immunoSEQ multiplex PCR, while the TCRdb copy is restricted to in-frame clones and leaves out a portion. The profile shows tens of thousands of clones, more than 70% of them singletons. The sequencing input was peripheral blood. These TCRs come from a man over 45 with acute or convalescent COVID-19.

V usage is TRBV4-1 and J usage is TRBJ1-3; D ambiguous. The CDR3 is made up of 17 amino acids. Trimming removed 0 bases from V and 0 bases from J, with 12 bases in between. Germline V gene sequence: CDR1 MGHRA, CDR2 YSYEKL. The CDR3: CASSQEWPPNSGNTIYF. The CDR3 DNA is TGCGCCAGCAGCCAAGAATGGCCGCCGAACTCTGGAAACACCATATATTTT.

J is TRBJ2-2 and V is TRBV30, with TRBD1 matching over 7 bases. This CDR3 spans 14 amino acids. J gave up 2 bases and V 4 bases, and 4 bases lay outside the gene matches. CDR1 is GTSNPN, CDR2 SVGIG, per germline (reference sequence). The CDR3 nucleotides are TGTGCCTGGAATTACAGGGGCAACACCGGGGAGCTGTTTTTT. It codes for CAWNYRGNTGELFF. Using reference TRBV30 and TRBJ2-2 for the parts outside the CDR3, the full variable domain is SQTIHQWPATLVQPVGSPLSLECTVEGTSNPNLYWYRQAAGRGLQLLFYSVGIGQISSEVPQNLSASRPQDRQFILSSKKLLLSDSGFYLCAWNYRGNTGELFFGEGSRLTVL.

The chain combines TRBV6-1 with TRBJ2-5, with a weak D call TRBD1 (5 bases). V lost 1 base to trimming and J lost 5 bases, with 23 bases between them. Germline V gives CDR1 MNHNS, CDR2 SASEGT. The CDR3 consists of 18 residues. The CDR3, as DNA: TGTGCCAGCAGTGAAGGTCAGGGCTCAATGGCACTTGGGGAGACCCAGTACTTC. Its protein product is CASSEGQGSMALGETQYF.

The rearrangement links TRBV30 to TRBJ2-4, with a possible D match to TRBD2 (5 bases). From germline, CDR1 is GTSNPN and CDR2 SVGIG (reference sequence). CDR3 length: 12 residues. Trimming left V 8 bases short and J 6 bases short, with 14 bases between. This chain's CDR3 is CAAGTGLNIQYF. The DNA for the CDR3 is TGTGCCGCGGGTACGGGCCTAAACATTCAGTACTTC.

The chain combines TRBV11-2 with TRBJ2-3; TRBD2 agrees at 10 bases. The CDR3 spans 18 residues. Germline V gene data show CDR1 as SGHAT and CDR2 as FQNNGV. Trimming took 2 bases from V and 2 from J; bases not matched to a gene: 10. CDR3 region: CASSLRGVAGGYTDTQYF. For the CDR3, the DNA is TGTGCCAGCAGCTTAAGAGGGGTAGCGGGGGGCTACACAGATACGCAGTATTTT.

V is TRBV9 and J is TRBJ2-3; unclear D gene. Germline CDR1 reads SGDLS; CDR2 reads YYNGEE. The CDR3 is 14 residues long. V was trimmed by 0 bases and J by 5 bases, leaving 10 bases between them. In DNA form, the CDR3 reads TGTGCCAGCAGCGTAGGGCGGAATCAAGATACGCAGTATTTT. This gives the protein CASSVGRNQDTQYF.

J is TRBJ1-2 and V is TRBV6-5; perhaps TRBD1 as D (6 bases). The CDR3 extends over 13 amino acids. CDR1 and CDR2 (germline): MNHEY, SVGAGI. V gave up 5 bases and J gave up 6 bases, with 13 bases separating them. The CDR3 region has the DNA TGTGCCAGCAGTAACAGGGAGGGGAATGGCTACACCTTC. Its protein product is CASSNREGNGYTF.

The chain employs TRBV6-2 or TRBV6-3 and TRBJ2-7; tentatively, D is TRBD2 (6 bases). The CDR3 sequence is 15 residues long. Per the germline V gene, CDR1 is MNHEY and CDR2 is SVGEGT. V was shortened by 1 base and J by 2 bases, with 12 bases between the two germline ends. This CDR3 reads CASSYLSGTPYEQYV. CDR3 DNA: TGTGCCAGCAGTTACTTGTCGGGGACTCCCTACGAGCAGTACGTC.